One T cell receptor (beta chain) is described in this entry. The sample is drawn from a study of blood T cell repertoires in COVID-19. Authors' data handling: Reference gene primer amplification gave estimated nucleated cell counts. Libraries were prepared by immunoSEQ multiplex PCR; TCRdb keeps only in-frame clonotypes and omits some of them. Clonal size and the V and J genes are those of that table, whereas D and trimming came from the DNA. The table has 150,000 to 250,000 clones, approximately 85% seen once. Sequencing was performed on PBMCs or T cells enriched from blood (not recorded which). This TCR derives from a man aged 35 to 55 who had recovered from COVID-19.

CDR3 nucleotide sequence: TGTGCCTTGGGACAGCCTTATAGCAATCAGCCCCAGCATTTT. Protein: CALGQPYSNQPQHF. The chain carries TRBV28 and TRBJ1-5, with TRBD1 matching over 7 bases. This CDR3 is 14 amino acids long. Germline CDR1 is MDHEN and CDR2 is SYDVKM. The J segment lost 0 bases and the V segment lost 11 bases, leaving 7 bases of the junction unmatched.